Included here is one T cell receptor (beta chain) sequence, with context. The antigen is undetermined. The sample is drawn from a study of cytomegalovirus exposure and HLA in healthy donors. Study conclusions and caveats: Previous analysis showed most TCR beta V segments were productive about 87% or about 30% of the time.

The primer mix had 60 Vbeta and 13 Jbeta primers. Data came from immunoSEQ multiplex PCR; TCRdb stores just in-frame clones and leaves some out. The sample includes around 64,000 clones, 65% to 90% of them seen just once. The sequencing input was PBMCs. This sequence originates from a female donor in good health and CMV-seronegative.

The CDR3 protein is CASSLGLAGGLNEQFF. The CDR3 coding sequence is TGCGCCAGCAGCTTGGGCCTAGCGGGGGGGCTGAATGAGCAGTTCTTC. The chain links TRBV5-1 to TRBJ2-1, with 12 bases identical to TRBD2. Unmatched junction bases numbered 5, after V lost 0 bases and J lost 7 bases. Germline-derived CDR1 and CDR2 are SGHRS and YFSETQ. The CDR3 sequence is 16 residues long.